Presented here are 28 T cell receptor beta chains from one specimen sequenced in a study of blood T cell repertoires in COVID-19. TCRdb keeps only in-frame clones here, not all; method: immunoSEQ multiplex PCR. The table records 350,000 to 400,000 clones, 80% to 95% of them present only once. Sequenced input: PBMCs or T cells enriched from blood (not recorded which). The source of these receptors is a woman in her thirties or forties who had been exposed to COVID-19.

This clone occurred once. The rearrangement joins TRBV7-2 to TRBJ1-1; unclear D gene. Germline values: CDR1 SGHTA, CDR2 FQGNSA. Trimming took 0 bases from V and 4 from J, leaving 9 bases between them. CDR3 size: 14 residues. Here the CDR3 DNA reads TGTGCCAGCAGCTTAGCTCGGAGTGGCACTGAAGCTTTCTTT. Encoded protein: CASSLARSGTEAFF.

The rearrangement joins TRBV23-1 to TRBJ2-7, with TRBD1 identical over 7 bases. TRBV23-1 is classed as an ORF, of uncertain function. V lost 0 bases and J lost 2; bases outside the gene matches: 10. The CDR3 extends over 17 amino acids. DNA for the CDR3: TGCGCCAGCAGTCAATCATCTTTGCCGGACAGGACCTACGAGCAGTACTTC. Translation gives CASSQSSLPDRTYEQYF.

The chain has TRBV3-1 (or the pseudogene TRBV3-2) and TRBJ2-1; D call uncertain. The CDR3 length is 12 residues. V shed 1 base and J shed 9 bases, with 7 bases lying between them. The germline gives CDR1 LGHDT, CDR2 YNNKEL (reference sequence). CDR3 region: CASSQVPGEQFF. CDR3 nucleotide sequence: TGTGCCAGCAGCCAAGTCCCCGGTGAGCAGTTCTTC.

The chain combines TRBV9 with TRBJ1-1, with D unclear. The germline V gene encodes CDR1 SGDLS and CDR2 YYNGEE. The germline V and J ends were trimmed by 4 bases and 6 bases, with 16 bases remaining between them. The CDR3 contains 14 residues. For the CDR3, the DNA is TGTGCCAGCAGCCGATACGGTTCGGCGGCTGAAGCTTTCTTT. Encoded protein: CASSRYGSAAEAFF.

The CDR3 DNA sequence: TGTGCCAGCAGTTCCGACAGGGAGATCCTTAAAGGTTGGACCTTC. This codes for CASSSDREILKGWTF. The chain recombines TRBV5-6 with TRBJ1-2; 7 bases map to TRBD1. CDR1 and CDR2 (germline): SGHDT, YYEEEE. CDR3 size: 15 residues. The J segment lost 14 bases and the V segment lost 5 bases, leaving 21 bases of the junction unmatched.

The rearrangement uses TRBV24-1 and TRBJ1-5, with 9 bases that match TRBD1. Germline V gene sequence: CDR1 KGHDR, CDR2 SFDVKD. V dropped 2 bases and J dropped 0; count of bases not matched to a gene: 4. The CDR3 contains 17 residues. The CDR3 region is CATSDSGTGFSNQPQHF. The CDR3 DNA reads TGTGCCACCAGTGATTCCGGGACAGGGTTTAGCAATCAGCCCCAGCATTTT.

V and J are TRBV6-1 and TRBJ1-1; D not resolved. Germline loops: CDR1 MNHNS, CDR2 SASEGT. Trimming removed 1 base at V and 1 base at J, with 16 bases between. The length of the CDR3 is 17 residues. CDR3 region: CASSEERRGKGNTEAFF. The CDR3 nucleotides are TGTGCCAGCAGTGAAGAGAGGCGGGGAAAGGGGAACACTGAAGCTTTCTTT.

The chain employs TRBV2 and TRBJ2-3; perhaps TRBD2 as D (6 bases). Trimming cost V 7 bases and J 5 bases, with 10 bases left between them. CDR3 length: 12 residues. Germline CDR1 and CDR2: SNHLY and FYNNEI. Here the CDR3 DNA reads TGTGCCAGCACACTTAGCGGAGATACGCAGTATTTT. Encoded protein: CASTLSGDTQYF.

The chain has TRBV5-5 and TRBJ1-6; tentative D call: TRBD1 (5 bases). This CDR3 spans 14 amino acids. Germline CDR1 reads SGHKS; CDR2 reads YYEKEE (reference sequence). V gave up 1 base and J gave up 7 bases, with 9 bases separating them. The CDR3: CASSLYRGNSPLHF. In nucleotides, the CDR3 is TGTGCCAGCAGCTTGTATCGGGGGAATTCACCCCTCCACTTT.

The genes are TRBV7-9 and TRBJ1-3, with D tentatively TRBD1 (6 bases). The CDR3 length is 17 residues. CDR1 SEHNR and CDR2 FQNEAQ come from the germline V gene (reference sequence). V was pared by 5 bases and J by 0 bases, with 17 bases between. In DNA, the CDR3 is TGTGCCAGCAGCCCTCGTGGGGGGGCAAGCTCTGGAAACACCATATATTTT. Its protein is CASSPRGGASSGNTIYF.

This chain joins TRBV3-1 (or the pseudogene TRBV3-2) and TRBJ1-3, with D uncertain. CDR1 is LGHDT, CDR2 YNNKEL, per germline (reference sequence). The CDR3 is 14 residues long. The V end lost 1 base, the J end lost 2 bases, and 6 bases lay between the germline ends. The CDR3 reads CASSQGLAGNTIYF. In nucleotides, the CDR3 is TGTGCCAGCAGCCAAGGGCTAGCTGGAAACACCATATATTTT.

This chain connects TRBV19 to TRBJ2-5; D unresolved. The CDR3 spans 11 residues. Trimming removed 5 bases from V and 7 bases from J, with 8 bases in between. Germline V gives CDR1 LNHDA, CDR2 SQIVND (reference sequence). CDR3 in amino acids: CASSDRGTQYF. In DNA, the CDR3 is TGTGCCAGTAGTGACCGCGGGACCCAGTACTTC. The whole variable domain, remainder taken from reference TRBV19 and TRBJ2-5, is DGGITQSPKYLFRKEGQNVTLSCEQNLNHDAMYWYRQDPGQGLRLIYYSQIVNDFQKGDIAEGYSVSREKKESFPLTVTSAQKNPTAFYLCASSDRGTQYFGPGTRLLVL.

J is TRBJ1-6 and V is TRBV5-1; possible D gene TRBD1, 6 bases. The germline V gene has CDR1 SGHRS and CDR2 YFSETQ. V lost 4 bases and J lost 7, with 18 bases in between. There are 16 residues in the CDR3. CDR3 in DNA: TGCGCCAGCAGCCTCTCAGGGGTCCATGCGAATTCACCCCTCCACTTT. Amino acid sequence: CASSLSGVHANSPLHF.

The chain employs TRBV19 and TRBJ1-5, with D perhaps matching TRBD1 (6 bases). V was shortened by 7 bases and J by 0 bases, with 16 bases between the two germline ends. The CDR3 spans 16 residues. CDR1 LNHDA and CDR2 SQIVND come from the germline V gene (reference sequence). For the CDR3, the DNA is TGTGCCAGTATCGACAGGATCGAGGATAGCAATCAGCCCCAGCATTTT. Translation: CASIDRIEDSNQPQHF.

The chain carries TRBV19 and TRBJ2-1; 9 positions agree with TRBD2. The CDR3 is 14 amino acids. V was pared by 3 bases and J by 6 bases, with 3 bases of the junction left unmatched. Germline CDR1 is LNHDA and CDR2 is SQIVND (reference sequence). For the CDR3, the DNA is TGTGCCAGTAGTATGGGACTAGCAGCCAATGAGCAGTTCTTC. As protein: CASSMGLAANEQFF.

The chain links TRBV28 to TRBJ2-1; 9 bases fit TRBD1. CDR1 is MDHEN and CDR2 is SYDVKM in the germline V gene. CDR3 length equals 15 residues. Germline trimming cut 7 bases from V and 7 bases from J; bases unmatched to any gene: 11. This CDR3 is CASMGYRGQGNEQFF. CDR3 coding DNA: TGTGCCAGCATGGGATACAGGGGGCAAGGAAATGAGCAGTTCTTC.

The chain is built from TRBV18 and TRBJ1-1, with a tentative D call TRBD1 (6 bases). There are 14 residues in the CDR3. Germline V gene lookup returns CDR1 KGHSH and CDR2 LQKENI. The V end lost 4 bases, the J end lost 1 base, and 10 bases lay between the germline ends. This CDR3 reads CASSRQGPNTEAFF. The CDR3 DNA sequence: TGTGCCAGCTCACGGCAGGGGCCGAACACTGAAGCTTTCTTT.

This chain links TRBV5-1 with TRBJ1-1, with 9 bases lining up with TRBD1. The CDR3 runs 13 residues. Germline CDR1 is SGHRS and CDR2 is YFSETQ. V shed 3 bases, J shed 5 bases, and the junction held 2 bases outside the gene matches. CDR3 residues: CASSSDRGTEAFF. DNA of the CDR3: TGCGCCAGCAGCTCGGACAGGGGTACTGAAGCTTTCTTT.

The chain couples TRBV24-1 to TRBJ2-2; TRBD1 is a possible D gene (6 bases). This CDR3 has 16 amino acids. CDR1 and CDR2 (germline): KGHDR, SFDVKD. Trimming took 4 bases from V and 0 from J, leaving 11 bases between them. Here the CDR3 reads CATSDSRGTNTGELFF. CDR3 nucleotides: TGTGCCACCAGTGACTCCAGGGGTACGAACACCGGGGAGCTGTTTTTT.

V gene TRBV5-8 combines with J gene TRBJ2-2, with D perhaps matching TRBD2 (5 bases). This CDR3 has 14 amino acids. CDR1 is SGHTS and CDR2 is YDEGEE in the germline V gene. V lost 7 bases, J lost 2 bases, and 12 bases lay in between. CDR3 sequence (DNA): TGTGCCAGCCGTCCACGGGAAAACACCGGGGAGCTGTTTTTT. This gives the protein CASRPRENTGELFF. Looking up the rest from reference TRBV5-8 and TRBJ2-2 gives the full variable domain: EAGVTQSPTHLIKTRGQQATLRCSPISGHTSVYWYQQALGLGLQFLLWYDEGEERNRGNFPPRFSGRQFPNYSSELNVNALELEDSALYLCASRPRENTGELFFGEGSRLTVL.

The chain couples TRBV9 to TRBJ2-3, with 7 bases matching TRBD1. The CDR3 is 16 residues long. Germline loops: CDR1 SGDLS, CDR2 YYNGEE. The trim removed 4 bases at V and 0 bases at J, leaving 8 bases unmatched. The CDR3 nucleotides read TGTGCCAGCAGCCCGACAGGGCGCTCTAGCACAGATACGCAGTATTTT. Protein product: CASSPTGRSSTDTQYF.

The rearrangement links TRBV29-1 to TRBJ2-1; possibly TRBD2 for D (5 bases). Germline V lookup: CDR1 SQVTM, CDR2 ANQGSEA. CDR3 length: 12 residues. Trimming pared 6 bases from V and 1 base from J, leaving 7 bases between. The CDR3 DNA is TGCAGCGTAGCGGCATCCTACAATGAGCAGTTCTTC. This translates into CSVAASYNEQFF.

The rearrangement joins TRBV5-1 to TRBJ2-2; perhaps TRBD2 as D (5 bases). From germline, CDR1 is SGHRS and CDR2 YFSETQ. The CDR3 is 15 residues long. Deletions cut 4 bases from V and 5 bases from J, with 15 bases between. This chain's CDR3 is CASSPAVVLTGELFF. In DNA, the CDR3 is TGCGCCAGCAGCCCAGCGGTCGTTCTAACCGGGGAGCTGTTTTTT. Drawing the rest from reference TRBV5-1 and TRBJ2-2, the complete variable domain is KAGVTQTPRYLIKTRGQQVTLSCSPISGHRSVSWYQQTPGQGLQFLFEYFSETQRNKGNFPGRFSGRQFSNSRSEMNVSTLELGDSALYLCASSPAVVLTGELFFGEGSRLTVL.

This sequence joins TRBV6-1 and TRBJ1-4, with 8 nucleotides matching TRBD1. There are 18 residues in the CDR3. J gave up 4 bases and V 0 bases, and 10 bases lay outside the gene matches. The germline V gene encodes CDR1 MNHNS and CDR2 SASEGT. The CDR3 loop is CASSEALGQGAGNEKLFF. CDR3 in DNA: TGTGCCAGCAGTGAAGCGCTCGGGCAGGGGGCCGGTAATGAAAAACTGTTTTTT.

The rearrangement links TRBV5-1 to TRBJ2-7, with a weak D call TRBD1 (5 bases). Germline loops: CDR1 SGHRS, CDR2 YFSETQ. The CDR3 has 13 residues. Trimming shortened V by 3 bases and J by 3 bases, and 10 bases separated the two germline ends. The CDR3 nucleotides read TGCGCCAGCAGCTCACAGGTGAACTACGAGCAGTACTTC. Translation gives CASSSQVNYEQYF.

This clone was recorded once. This chain uses TRBV30 with TRBJ1-6, with TRBD1 identical over 7 bases. J gave up 7 bases and V 2 bases, and 8 bases lay outside the gene matches. Germline assignment: CDR1 GTSNPN and CDR2 SVGIG (reference sequence). This CDR3 contains 15 residues. The CDR3 nucleotides are TGTGCCTGGAGTACATACAGGGGATGGAATTCACCCCTCCACTTT. This translates into CAWSTYRGWNSPLHF.

This rearrangement joins TRBV5-6 to TRBJ1-6, with a possible D match to TRBD1 (6 bases). The CDR3 sequence is 16 residues long. The V gene's germline CDR1 is SGHDT and CDR2 YYEEEE. V was clipped by 0 bases and J by 9 bases, with 16 bases between them. In nucleotides, the CDR3 is TGTGCCAGCAGCTTGGCGTCCAGGGGTATTGGTTCACCCCTCCACTTT. It yields the protein CASSLASRGIGSPLHF.

This clone came up once. As DNA, the CDR3 is TGTGCCAGTAGTATAGTTCGAGATAACACTGAAGCTTTCTTT. It is translated as CASSIVRDNTEAFF. V is TRBV19 and J is TRBJ1-1, with D uncertain. V was cut by 1 base and J by 2 bases, with 8 bases left in between. Looked up from germline, CDR1 is LNHDA and CDR2 is SQIVND (reference sequence). The CDR3 runs 14 residues.